The entry below gives a single T cell receptor beta chain sequence along with its context. This specimen comes from a study of T cells in tuberculosis. Study overall: A South African cohort included IGRA-negative adolescents, latently infected IGRA-positive adolescents and adults with active tuberculosis.

Assay: immunoSEQ multiplex PCR; the TCRdb copy retains only in-frame clones and omits some. The top ten clones hold 7.5% of a sample with roughly 44,000 clones, about 95% of them seen once. Germline CDR1 reads LNHDA; CDR2 reads SQIVND (reference sequence). Trimming pared 0 bases from V and 10 bases from J, leaving 13 bases between. The CDR3 totals 14 residues. This rearrangement joins TRBV19 to TRBJ2-4; tentatively, D is TRBD2 (5 bases). The sample was PBMCs. The clonotype comes from a donor aged 10-29 years with latent tuberculosis or without tuberculosis infection. DNA for the CDR3: TGTGCCAGTAGTATAGACCTGGCCCGGGGTATTCAGTACTTC. Residues: CASSIDLARGIQYF. Filled out from reference TRBV19 and TRBJ2-4, the complete variable domain reads DGGITQSPKYLFRKEGQNVTLSCEQNLNHDAMYWYRQDPGQGLRLIYYSQIVNDFQKGDIAEGYSVSREKKESFPLTVTSAQKNPTAFYLCASSIDLARGIQYFGAGTRLSVL.